These 10 T cell receptor beta chains came from one sample sequenced in a study of blood T cell repertoires in COVID-19. Sequencing was performed with immunoSEQ multiplex PCR; in TCRdb, only in-frame clones are kept and a portion is missing. The sample contains about 190,000 clones, 70% to 90% of which appear only once. The sequenced sample consisted of peripheral blood. These receptors were taken from a man younger than 40 with acute or convalescent COVID-19.

This rearrangement joins TRBV11-2 to TRBJ1-1; 7 nucleotides match TRBD1. With 5 bases clipped from V and 5 bases from J, the junction kept 8 bases outside the gene matches. Germline V gene sequence: CDR1 SGHAT, CDR2 FQNNGV. The CDR3 is 14 residues long. The CDR3 spells CASSPQTGKTEAFF. DNA for the CDR3: TGTGCCAGCAGCCCCCAGACAGGGAAGACTGAAGCTTTCTTT.

The V gene is TRBV28, the J gene TRBJ2-7; D ambiguous. The CDR3 runs to 11 residues. Germline-derived CDR1 and CDR2 are MDHEN and SYDVKM. The germline V and J ends were trimmed by 5 bases and 5 bases, with 7 bases remaining between them. The CDR3 DNA follows: TGTGCCAGCAGTAGATCGGACGAGCAGTACTTC. It is translated as CASSRSDEQYF.

This clone was counted a single time. The CDR3 nucleotides read TGTGCCAGCAGTGACTCGGAGACAGATACGCAGTATTTT. Its translation is CASSDSETDTQYF. This chain links TRBV6-4 with TRBJ2-3; D unclear. This CDR3 has 13 amino acids. V lost 0 bases, J lost 3 bases, and 4 bases lay in between. CDR1 is MRHNA and CDR2 is SNTAGT in the germline V gene.

This clone showed up just once. This chain connects TRBV6-6 to TRBJ2-5; TRBD2 matches 12 bases. This CDR3 spans 16 amino acids. Trimming removed 5 bases from V and 5 bases from J; junction bases left unmatched: 9. The germline gives CDR1 MNHNY, CDR2 SVGAGI (reference sequence). CDR3 coding DNA: TGTGCCAGCAGTCTGGCTAGCGGGGGGGCTGGGGAGACCCAGTACTTC. Translating gives CASSLASGGAGETQYF.

The chain recombines TRBV27 with TRBJ2-2, with D perhaps TRBD2 (6 bases). V was shortened by 6 bases and J by 5 bases, with 22 bases between the two germline ends. The CDR3 spans 17 residues. Germline CDR1 is MNHEY and CDR2 is SMNVEV (reference sequence). The CDR3 coding sequence is TGTGCCAGCAGCAGCTTCGCCGGGGGACGTGGAACCGGGGAGCTGTTTTTT. Protein product: CASSSFAGGRGTGELFF.

This clone was seen more than once but under ten times. The chain combines TRBV12-3 or TRBV12-4 with TRBJ1-1; 9 nucleotides align to TRBD1. CDR3 length equals 13 residues. The V segment lost 4 bases and the J segment 4 bases; nucleotides outside the gene matches: 1. Here the CDR3 DNA reads TGTGCCAGCAGTTGGGACAGGGCCACTGAAGCTTTCTTT. Its protein product is CASSWDRATEAFF.

The chain carries TRBV28 and TRBJ1-2, with 7 nucleotides matching TRBD1. The trim removed 2 bases at V and 4 bases at J, leaving 7 bases unmatched. Germline V gene data show CDR1 as MDHEN and CDR2 as SYDVKM. This CDR3 is built from 15 residues. Here the CDR3 reads CASSLSLGGPYGYTF. For the CDR3, the DNA is TGTGCCAGCAGTTTAAGTTTAGGGGGCCCCTATGGCTACACCTTC.

This clone was counted a few times. This chain links TRBV6-1 with TRBJ1-2, with D possibly being TRBD1 (5 bases). The germline V gene encodes CDR1 MNHNS and CDR2 SASEGT. This CDR3 comprises 13 residues. V shed 2 bases and J shed 7 bases, with 11 bases lying between them. The CDR3 sequence: CASSERGRSGYTF. CDR3 bases: TGTGCCAGCAGTGAAAGGGGAAGATCTGGCTACACCTTC.

The CDR3 spells CASSSVSSYNSPLHF. DNA for the CDR3: TGTGCCAGCAGTTCGGTTAGCTCCTATAATTCACCCCTCCACTTT. This sequence joins TRBV6-6 and TRBJ1-6, with D unclear. V was trimmed by 4 bases and J by 0 bases, leaving 7 bases between them. The CDR3 has 15 amino acids. Germline V lookup: CDR1 MNHNY, CDR2 SVGAGI (reference sequence).

DNA of the CDR3: TGTGCCAGCAGCTTGGTTCCGACTCTGGATGGAAACACCATATATTTT. Amino acid sequence: CASSLVPTLDGNTIYF. This rearrangement joins TRBV5-6 to TRBJ1-3; D unclear. This CDR3 spans 16 amino acids. Per germline, CDR1 SGHDT and CDR2 YYEEEE. Trimming pared 0 bases from V and 3 bases from J, leaving 13 bases between.